This T cell receptor (beta chain) was observed in a study of cytomegalovirus exposure and HLA in healthy donors. Findings and caveats of the study: The study carried out a later analysis of TCR beta sequences. It associated some 17,000 of them with specific HLA alleles at a false discovery rate of 0.05. Earlier analysis yielded a pattern in which most TCR beta V segments were productive about 87% or about 30% of the time.

As for this clone: The antigen is undetermined.

V dropped 6 bases and J dropped 5 bases, with 11 bases sitting between them. CDR1 and CDR2 (germline): SNHLY, FYNNEI. There are 13 residues in the CDR3. The study ran its PCR with 60 Vbeta and 13 Jbeta primers. Produced via immunoSEQ multiplex PCR; TCRdb's table is partial and in-frame only. The data contain about 120,000 clones, around 85% of them singletons. Input material: PBMCs. The chain recombines TRBV2 with TRBJ2-1, with a tentative D call TRBD1 (5 bases). The source of this sequence is a man aged 25 to 45 in good health and CMV-seronegative. CDR3 sequence: CASRVKGNNEQFF. CDR3 DNA sequence: TGTGCCAGCAGGGTAAAGGGGAACAATGAGCAGTTCTTC.